Following are 16 T cell receptor beta chains from one sample sequenced in a study of radiotherapy plus CTLA-4 blockade in lung cancer. Produced via immunoSEQ multiplex PCR; TCRdb's table is partial and in-frame only. In the table there are 80,000 to 100,000 clones, under 85% of which are singletons. Sequencing was performed on peripheral blood, taken from a patient treated with radiotherapy plus ipilimumab. The receptors shown here come from a human donor with non-small cell lung cancer who had a partial response to radiotherapy plus ipilimumab. Some clones in this sample may be carry-over from other donors' samples.

The CDR3 region is CASSGGTGIRTEAFF. CDR3 DNA sequence: TGTGCCAGCAGTGGGGGGACAGGGATTCGCACTGAAGCTTTCTTT. V gene TRBV28 combines with J gene TRBJ1-1, with TRBD1 matching over 9 bases. CDR1 and CDR2 from the germline V gene are MDHEN and SYDVKM. V shed 5 bases, J shed 4 bases, and the junction held 8 bases outside the gene matches. CDR3 length equals 15 residues.

The chain joins TRBV7-6 to TRBJ1-2; the match to TRBD1 covers 8 bases. J lost 6 bases, V lost 5 bases, and 14 bases had no gene match. Germline V gene sequence: CDR1 SGHVS, CDR2 FNYEAQ. This CDR3 contains 16 residues. CDR3 sequence: CASSPLIGQGYHGYTF. CDR3 nucleotides: TGTGCCAGCAGCCCCCTCATCGGACAGGGTTACCATGGCTACACCTTC.

The rearrangement links TRBV7-3 to TRBJ2-1; D is unresolved. Germline lookup yields CDR1 SGHTA and CDR2 FQGTGA. This CDR3 is 15 amino acids long. Trimming took off 0 bases at V and 4 bases at J, with 10 bases between the two ends. The CDR3 protein is CASSLTSVAYNEQFF. The CDR3 DNA reads as TGTGCCAGCAGCTTAACGAGCGTCGCGTACAATGAGCAGTTCTTC.

The chain is built from TRBV2 and TRBJ1-1; TRBD1 matches 7 bases. J was trimmed by 7 bases and V by 5 bases; bases with no gene match: 7. The CDR3 covers 13 residues. Germline CDR1 SNHLY, CDR2 FYNNEI. The CDR3 nucleotides read TGTGCCAGCAGTCCAGACAGGGCGAGTGAAGCTTTCTTT. It is translated as CASSPDRASEAFF.

The genes are TRBV11-2 and TRBJ2-2; TRBD1 agrees at 7 bases. This CDR3 has 14 amino acids. CDR1 is SGHAT and CDR2 is FQNNGV in the germline V gene. With 5 bases clipped from V and 5 bases from J, the junction kept 5 bases outside the gene matches. DNA of the CDR3: TGTGCCAGCAGCCTCAGGACAGGTACCGGGGAGCTGTTTTTT. Translation: CASSLRTGTGELFF.

The chain carries TRBV7-3 and TRBJ1-3, with unresolved D. Germline-derived CDR1 and CDR2 are SGHTA and FQGTGA. V lost 5 bases to trimming and J lost 0 bases, with 11 bases between them. The CDR3 runs to 15 residues. CDR3 sequence (DNA): TGTGCCAGCAGCCCCGACACACGCTCTGGAAACACCATATATTTT. It yields the protein CASSPDTRSGNTIYF.

The gene calls are TRBV6-1 and TRBJ1-1; TRBD1 might be the D (5 bases). V lost 5 bases and J lost 10, with 23 bases in between. CDR1 and CDR2 (germline): MNHNS, SASEGT. This CDR3 has 15 amino acids. The CDR3 sequence: CASSQRGRPSSGAFF. The CDR3 DNA reads as TGTGCCAGCAGTCAGCGGGGCAGGCCCAGCTCGGGAGCTTTCTTT.

The chain links TRBV2 to TRBJ2-2; 9 nucleotides line up with TRBD2. The ends lost 0 bases at V and 8 bases at J; junction bases unmatched: 7. The CDR3 covers 16 residues. The V gene's germline CDR1 is SNHLY and CDR2 FYNNEI. CDR3: CASSEAAWLAGGELFF. CDR3 coding DNA: TGTGCCAGCAGTGAAGCAGCATGGCTAGCGGGGGGGGAGCTGTTTTTT.

This clone has only one observation. The CDR3 nucleotides are TGTGCCAGCAGAGATTGGCGGGGGGCTCGGAATTCACCCCTCCACTTT. Translation gives CASRDWRGARNSPLHF. The chain recombines TRBV11-2 with TRBJ1-6, with TRBD1 as a possible D gene (6 bases). Germline V gene lookup returns CDR1 SGHAT and CDR2 FQNNGV. The CDR3 is 16 residues long. Trimming took off 6 bases at V and 7 bases at J, with 19 bases between the two ends.

The gene calls are TRBV5-1 and TRBJ2-3; 8 bases align to TRBD2. V shed 2 bases and J 4 bases; nucleotides not matched to a gene: 6. In germline, CDR1 is SGHRS, CDR2 YFSETQ. The CDR3 has 15 amino acids. CDR3 DNA: TGCGCCAGCAGCTTAAATAGCGGGGCCTCAGATACGCAGTATTTT. Encoded protein: CASSLNSGASDTQYF.

The genes are TRBV5-1 and TRBJ2-3; 7 nucleotides line up with TRBD2. V trimming: 1 base; J trimming: 5 bases; junction bases outside the gene matches: 4. CDR3 length: 14 residues. From germline, CDR1 is SGHRS and CDR2 YFSETQ. CDR3 sequence reads: CASSLTGGRDTQYF. The CDR3 DNA is TGCGCCAGCAGCTTGACGGGAGGAAGAGATACGCAGTATTTT.

This chain joins TRBV2 and TRBJ2-5, with D uncertain. Germline lookup yields CDR1 SNHLY and CDR2 FYNNEI. V was pared by 6 bases and J by 0 bases, with 5 bases between. The CDR3 is 12 amino acids. In DNA form, the CDR3 reads TGTGCCAGCAGACAGAACCAAGAGACCCAGTACTTC. Protein: CASRQNQETQYF. Looking up the rest from reference TRBV2 and TRBJ2-5 gives the full variable domain: EPEVTQTPSHQVTQMGQEVILRCVPISNHLYFYWYRQILGQKVEFLVSFYNNEISEKSEIFDDQFSVERPDGSNFTLKIRSTKLEDSAMYFCASRQNQETQYFGPGTRLLVL.

V gene TRBV7-2 combines with J gene TRBJ2-1; 8 nucleotides line up with TRBD2. The trim removed 7 bases at V and 4 bases at J, leaving 15 bases unmatched. Per the germline V gene, CDR1 is SGHTA and CDR2 is FQGNSA. This CDR3 region has 17 residues. The chain's CDR3 is CASTEGSAGAGYNEQFF. The CDR3 nucleotides are TGTGCCAGCACCGAAGGCTCAGCGGGGGCCGGTTACAATGAGCAGTTCTTC.

The chain couples TRBV5-1 to TRBJ2-7, with 9 positions matching TRBD1. The germline V gene encodes CDR1 SGHRS and CDR2 YFSETQ. The CDR3 is made up of 15 amino acids. V dropped 3 bases and J dropped 7; count of bases not matched to a gene: 11. The CDR3 nucleotides read TGCGCCAGCAGCTGGAACCCTGGACAGGGGTTAGAGCAGTACTTC. This gives the protein CASSWNPGQGLEQYF.

The V gene is TRBV6-1, the J gene TRBJ2-7; 8 bases are a match to TRBD1. This CDR3 comprises 16 residues. V lost 3 bases to trimming and J lost 3 bases; unmatched junction nucleotides: 10. The germline V gene encodes CDR1 MNHNS and CDR2 SASEGT. CDR3 region: CASSDQGALGFYEQYF. DNA of the CDR3: TGTGCCAGCAGTGATCAGGGGGCGCTAGGTTTCTACGAGCAGTACTTC.

The rearrangement joins TRBV7-2 to TRBJ1-1, with 7 bases fitting TRBD1. CDR3 length: 15 amino acids. In germline, CDR1 is SGHTA, CDR2 FQGNSA. Germline trimming cut 4 bases from V and 5 bases from J; bases unmatched to any gene: 10. CDR3 nucleotides: TGTGCCAGCAGCTCAACACCCAGGGGGAGGACTGAAGCTTTCTTT. This encodes CASSSTPRGRTEAFF.